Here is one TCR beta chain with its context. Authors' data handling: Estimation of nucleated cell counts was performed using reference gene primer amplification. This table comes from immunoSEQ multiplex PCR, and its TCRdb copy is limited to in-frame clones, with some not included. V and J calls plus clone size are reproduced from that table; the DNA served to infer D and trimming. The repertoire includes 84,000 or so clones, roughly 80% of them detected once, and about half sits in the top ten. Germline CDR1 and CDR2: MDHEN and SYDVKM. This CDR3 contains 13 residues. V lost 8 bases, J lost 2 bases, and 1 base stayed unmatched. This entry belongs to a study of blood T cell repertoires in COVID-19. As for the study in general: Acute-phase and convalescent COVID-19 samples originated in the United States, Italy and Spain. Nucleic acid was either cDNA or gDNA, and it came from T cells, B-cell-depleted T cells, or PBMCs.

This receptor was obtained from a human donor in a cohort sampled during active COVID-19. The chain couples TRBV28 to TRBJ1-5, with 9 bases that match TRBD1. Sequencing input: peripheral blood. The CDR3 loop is CASRTGGNQPQHF. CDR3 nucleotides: TGTGCCAGCCGGACAGGGGGCAATCAGCCCCAGCATTTT.